This TCR beta chain comes out of a study of T cell repertoires in ileal Crohn's disease. Looking at the study overall: Median disease duration was nearly eight years; 35% smoked at surgery.

CDR1 MDHEN and CDR2 SYDVKM come from the germline V gene. CDR3 length equals 14 residues. Losses at the gene ends were 7 bases for V and 5 bases for J; bases not matched to a gene: 8. With regard to this clone: No antigen is known for it.

Findings of the study overall: High-frequency clones were more common in sorted CD8 than CD4 cells.

The method was immunoSEQ multiplex PCR; TCRdb's version includes in-frame clones alone and lacks a portion of them. The table records 10,000 to 15,000 clones, around 80% of them present only once. Noted time point: neoterminal ileum biopsy at postoperative endoscopy, about 6 months after surgery. The sample comprised ileal tissue. The V and J genes are TRBV28 and TRBJ1-5, with 7 nucleotides matching TRBD1. This clonotype originated in an adult with Crohn's disease. CDR3 region: CASTETGFDQPQHF. The CDR3 coding sequence is TGTGCCAGCACCGAGACAGGGTTTGATCAGCCCCAGCATTTT.